This T cell receptor (beta chain) was captured in a study of post-analysis software for immune sequencing data (dated by TCRdb to the mid-2010s). Study-wide context: Relapsing-remitting, secondary progressive and progressive-relapsing multiple sclerosis were recorded as disease courses, and subtype annotation was lacking for some patients. The patient repertoires were compared against 11 previously published healthy control repertoires obtained from donors aged about 6 to 25 years. A subset of samples was prepared in parallel using single-end sample barcoding, then pooled and co-amplified after Illumina adapter ligation.

Paper-wide results and their limitations: Normalized Chao1 diversity was significantly lower in multiple sclerosis patients than controls, suggesting substantial peripheral T-cell clonal expansion. Four to six TRBV segments, including TRBV5-6, TRBV5-1 and TRBV20-1, were significantly more frequent in patients than controls. The multiple sclerosis patient group was slightly younger than the control group. Strong co-clustering of samples prepared in the same batch was shown by direct clustering with F measure, prompting a batch-effect correction.

With regard to this clonotype: This receptor's antigen is unknown. No qualities accompany the bases; no much larger clone lies one base away.

The library was obtained by PCR. Sequencing was carried out with an Illumina HiSeq 2500. Unique molecular identifiers were incorporated into TCR beta cDNA libraries to reduce PCR and sequencing biases. Every 1 to 10 million input T cells yielded 500,000 or so cDNA molecules, meaning each molecule approximated one T cell. Patient libraries were prepared and sequenced with the same protocol used for the earlier healthy control dataset. Within a given batch, samples were prepared together, multiplexed and sequenced on the same HiSeq lane. On the study's bioinformatics: Raw barcoded reads were processed with MIGEC, and single-read molecular identifier groups were discarded before consensus assembly and CDR3 extraction. Clonotype tables were post-analysed with VDJtools, normalizing diversity by down-sampling all datasets to the smallest sample size. To correct batch-related cross-sample contamination, repertoire overlap clustering matched CDR3 amino acid sequences but not nucleotide sequences. The public reads were reprocessed in TCRdb via fastp at Q25 and MiXCR, keeping in-frame beta chains. CDR3 protein duplicates are merged, each entry listing the most common genes and DNA. The V and J calls and clone size are TCRdb's, not the authors'. The sample table records just over 250,000 distinct CDR3 sequences; less than 40% of these occur just once. Roughly 4.8% of the sample belongs to the ten largest clones.

To demonstrate the VDJtools post-analysis software, the study profiled TCR beta repertoires from the peripheral blood of about a dozen young patients with multiple sclerosis. Multiple sclerosis patients were children and adolescents aged roughly 6 to 17 years. The V end loses 2 bases and the J end loses 8 bases, and a stretch of 9 bases separates them. Taken from the germline V gene, the CDR1 and CDR2 loops are SGHTA and FQGNSA. The CDR3 measures 13 amino acids from cysteine to phenylalanine. CDR3 DNA only is kept here, 39 bases in frame from base 1. The sample comprised blood. The source of this sequence is a girl aged 5 to 17 with multiple sclerosis. In this chain, TRBV7-2 is recombined with TRBJ1-4; there is no confident call for the D gene. The CDR3 reads CASSLPYGEKLFF. The DNA sequence is given as TGTGCCAGCAGCTTACCCTATGGGGAAAAACTGTTTTTT. The full variable domain, with segments outside the CDR3 supplied by the reference TRBV7-2 and TRBJ1-4 proteins, appears as GAGVSQSPSNKVTEKGKDVELRCDPISGHTALYWYRQSLGQGLEFLIYFQGNSAPDKSGLPSDRFSAERTGGSVSTLTIQRTQQEDSAVYLCASSLPYGEKLFFGSGTQLSVL.